This T cell receptor beta chain was documented in a study of blood T cells in healthy people across ages. Study context: T cells yielded about one barcoded beta molecule per two cells through template switching. General observations from the study: Using unsorted PBMCs precluded a conclusive naive versus antigen-experienced comparison.

Through a sample-barcoded 5' primer and a J-beta primer mix, a second PCR was run for about 6 to 12 cycles. Every single cDNA molecule received a tag from a template-switch adaptor with 12 random nucleotides. Each CDR3 protein gets one entry after TCRdb re-called the 5' RACE reads with MiXCR. The sample carries some 780,000 distinct CDR3 sequences, approximately 60% recorded once. This clonotype was seen repeatedly, ten times or more. Its target is unknown. CDR3 size: 14 residues. The germline V gene encodes CDR1 KGHDR and CDR2 SFDVKD. V gave up 5 bases and J gave up 3 bases, with 11 bases separating them. There were healthy Caucasian individuals from Russia, aged about 6 to 95, serving as donors.

This rearrangement joins TRBV24-1 to TRBJ2-3; TRBD2 is a possible D gene (6 bases). The source material was blood. The TCR was taken from a man in his forties in good health. CDR3 loop: CATSGPRETDTQYF. The CDR3 DNA reads TGTGCCACCAGTGGGCCCCGGGAGACAGATACGCAGTATTTT.